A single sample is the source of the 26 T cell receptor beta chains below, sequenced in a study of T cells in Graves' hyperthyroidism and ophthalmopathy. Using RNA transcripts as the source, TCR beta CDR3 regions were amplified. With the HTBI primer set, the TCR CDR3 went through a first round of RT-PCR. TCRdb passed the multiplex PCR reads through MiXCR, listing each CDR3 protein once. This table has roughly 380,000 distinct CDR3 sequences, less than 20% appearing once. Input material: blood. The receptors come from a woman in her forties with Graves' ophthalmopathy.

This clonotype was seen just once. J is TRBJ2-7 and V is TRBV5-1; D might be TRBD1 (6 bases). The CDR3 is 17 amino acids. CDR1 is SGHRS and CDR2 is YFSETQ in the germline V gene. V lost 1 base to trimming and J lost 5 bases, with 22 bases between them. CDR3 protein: CASSLHPQDRSRDEQYF. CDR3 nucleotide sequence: TGCGCCAGCAGCTTGCATCCACAGGACAGATCACGGGACGAGCAGTACTTC.

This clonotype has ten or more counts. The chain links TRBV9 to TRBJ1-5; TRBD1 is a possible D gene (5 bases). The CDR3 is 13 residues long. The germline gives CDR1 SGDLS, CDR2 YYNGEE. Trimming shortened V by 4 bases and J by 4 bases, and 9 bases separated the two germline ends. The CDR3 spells CASSRDANQPQHF. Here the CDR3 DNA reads TGTGCCAGCAGCCGGGACGCAAATCAGCCCCAGCATTTT.

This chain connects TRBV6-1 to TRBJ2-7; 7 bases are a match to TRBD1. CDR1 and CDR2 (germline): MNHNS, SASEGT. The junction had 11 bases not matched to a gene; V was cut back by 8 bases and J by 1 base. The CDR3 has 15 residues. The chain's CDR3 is CASALPTGISYEQYF. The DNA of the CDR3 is TGTGCCAGCGCATTACCGACAGGGATATCCTACGAGCAGTACTTC.

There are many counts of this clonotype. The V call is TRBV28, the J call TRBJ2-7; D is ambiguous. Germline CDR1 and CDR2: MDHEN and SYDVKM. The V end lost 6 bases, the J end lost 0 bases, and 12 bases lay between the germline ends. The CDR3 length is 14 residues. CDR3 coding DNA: TGTGCCAGCAGCCTCCTTTGGAGCTCCTACGAGCAGTACTTC. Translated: CASSLLWSSYEQYF.

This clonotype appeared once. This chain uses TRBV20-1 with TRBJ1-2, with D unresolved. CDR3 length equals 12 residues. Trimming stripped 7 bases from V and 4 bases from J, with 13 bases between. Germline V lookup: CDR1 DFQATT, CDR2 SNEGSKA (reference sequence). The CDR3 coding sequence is TGCAGTGATACAGATCTGGGCTATGGCTACACCTTC. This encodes CSDTDLGYGYTF.

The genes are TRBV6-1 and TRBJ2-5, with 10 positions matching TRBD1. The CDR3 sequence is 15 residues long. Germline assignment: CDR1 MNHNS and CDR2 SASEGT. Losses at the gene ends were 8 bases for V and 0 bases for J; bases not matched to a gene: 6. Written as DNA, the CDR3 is TGTGCCAGCCGGGACAGGGGACAGTACCAAGAGACCCAGTACTTC. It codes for CASRDRGQYQETQYF.

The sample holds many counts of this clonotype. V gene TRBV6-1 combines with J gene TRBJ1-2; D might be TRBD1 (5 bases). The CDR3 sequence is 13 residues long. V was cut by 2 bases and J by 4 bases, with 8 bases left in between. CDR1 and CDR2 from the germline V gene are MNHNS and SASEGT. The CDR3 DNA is TGTGCCAGCAGTGAATCAGGGATCTATGGCTACACCTTC. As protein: CASSESGIYGYTF.

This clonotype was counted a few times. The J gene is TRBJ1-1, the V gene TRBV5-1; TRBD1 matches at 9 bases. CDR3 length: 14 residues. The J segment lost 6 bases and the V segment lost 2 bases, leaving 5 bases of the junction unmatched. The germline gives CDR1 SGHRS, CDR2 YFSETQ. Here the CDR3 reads CASSFLQGASEAFF. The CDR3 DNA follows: TGCGCCAGCAGCTTCCTACAGGGGGCCTCTGAAGCTTTCTTT.

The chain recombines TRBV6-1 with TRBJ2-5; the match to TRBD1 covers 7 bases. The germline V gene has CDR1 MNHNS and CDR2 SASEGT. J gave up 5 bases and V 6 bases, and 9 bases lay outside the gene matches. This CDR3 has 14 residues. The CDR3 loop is CASRKTGEWETQYF. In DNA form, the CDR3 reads TGTGCCAGCAGGAAAACAGGGGAGTGGGAGACCCAGTACTTC.

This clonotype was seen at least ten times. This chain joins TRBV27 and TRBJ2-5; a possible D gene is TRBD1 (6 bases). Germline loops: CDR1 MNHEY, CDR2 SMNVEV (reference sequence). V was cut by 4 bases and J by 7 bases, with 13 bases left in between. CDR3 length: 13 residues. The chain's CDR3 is CASSSTGFGTQYF. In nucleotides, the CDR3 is TGTGCCAGCAGTTCGACAGGTTTCGGGACCCAGTACTTC.

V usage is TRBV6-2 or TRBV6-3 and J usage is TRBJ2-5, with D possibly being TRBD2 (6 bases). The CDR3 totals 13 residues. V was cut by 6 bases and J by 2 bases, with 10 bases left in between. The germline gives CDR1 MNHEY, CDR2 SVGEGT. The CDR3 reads CASRPDYQETQYF. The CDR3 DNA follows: TGTGCCAGCAGACCGGACTATCAAGAGACCCAGTACTTC.

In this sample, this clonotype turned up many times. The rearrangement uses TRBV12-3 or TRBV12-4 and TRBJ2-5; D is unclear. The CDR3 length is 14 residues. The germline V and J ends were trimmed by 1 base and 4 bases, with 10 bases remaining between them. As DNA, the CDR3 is TGTGCCAGCAGTTTAGGAGGAGTTGGAGAGACCCAGTACTTC. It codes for CASSLGGVGETQYF.

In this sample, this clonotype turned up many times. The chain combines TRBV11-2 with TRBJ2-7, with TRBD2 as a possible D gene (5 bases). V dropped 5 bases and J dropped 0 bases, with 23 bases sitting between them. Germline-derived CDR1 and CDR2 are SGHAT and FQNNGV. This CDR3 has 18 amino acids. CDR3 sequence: CASSRRSLAGASSYEQYF. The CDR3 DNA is TGTGCCAGCAGCCGCCGGTCCCTTGCGGGTGCCTCCTCCTACGAGCAGTACTTC.

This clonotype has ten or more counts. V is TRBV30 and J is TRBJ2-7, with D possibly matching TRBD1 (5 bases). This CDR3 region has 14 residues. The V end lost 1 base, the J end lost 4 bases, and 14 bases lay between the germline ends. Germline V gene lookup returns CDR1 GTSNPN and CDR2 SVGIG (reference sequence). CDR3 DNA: TGTGCCTGGAGTGCCCTCGGTGGGGCGTACGAGCAGTACTTC. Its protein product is CAWSALGGAYEQYF.

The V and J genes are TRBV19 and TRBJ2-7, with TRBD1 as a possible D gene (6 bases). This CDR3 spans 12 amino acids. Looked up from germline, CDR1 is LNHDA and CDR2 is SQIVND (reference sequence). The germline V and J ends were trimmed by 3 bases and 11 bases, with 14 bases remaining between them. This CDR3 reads CASSIIGDKKYF. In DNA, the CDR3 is TGTGCCAGTAGTATTATTGGGGACAAGAAGTACTTC.

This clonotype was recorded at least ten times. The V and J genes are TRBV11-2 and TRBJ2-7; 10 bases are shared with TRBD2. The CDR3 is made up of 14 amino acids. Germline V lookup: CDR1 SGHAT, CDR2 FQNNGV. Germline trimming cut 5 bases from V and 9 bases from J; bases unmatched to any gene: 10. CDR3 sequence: CASSTVTSGTGQYF. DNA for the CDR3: TGTGCCAGCAGCACCGTTACTAGCGGGACGGGGCAGTACTTC.

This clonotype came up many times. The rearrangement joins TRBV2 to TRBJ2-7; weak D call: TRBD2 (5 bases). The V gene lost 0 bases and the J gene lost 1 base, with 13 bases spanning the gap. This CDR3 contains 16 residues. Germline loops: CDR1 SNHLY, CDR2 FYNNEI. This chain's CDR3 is CASSEAAKKRSYEQYF. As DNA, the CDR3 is TGTGCCAGCAGTGAAGCCGCGAAAAAGCGGTCCTACGAGCAGTACTTC.

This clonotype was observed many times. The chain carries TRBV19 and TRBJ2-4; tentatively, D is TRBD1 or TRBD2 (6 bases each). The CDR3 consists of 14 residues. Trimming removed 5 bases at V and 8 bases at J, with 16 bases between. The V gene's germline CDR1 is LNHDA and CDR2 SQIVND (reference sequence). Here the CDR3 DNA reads TGTGCCAGTAGTCCCGCTCGGGGGCCAGACATTCAGTACTTC. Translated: CASSPARGPDIQYF.

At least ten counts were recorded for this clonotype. The CDR3, as DNA: TGTGCCAGCAGTTACGGGCCGGGAGGGGAGACCCAGTACTTC. Protein sequence: CASSYGPGGETQYF. The chain has TRBV6-5 and TRBJ2-5; TRBD2 matches at 8 bases. Germline V gives CDR1 MNHEY, CDR2 SVGAGI. The CDR3 loop spans 14 amino acids. V gave up 2 bases and J gave up 5 bases; unmatched junction bases: 4.

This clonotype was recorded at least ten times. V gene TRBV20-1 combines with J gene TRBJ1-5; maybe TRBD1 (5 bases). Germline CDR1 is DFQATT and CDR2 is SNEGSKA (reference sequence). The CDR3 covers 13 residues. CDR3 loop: CKCPQVCNQPQHF. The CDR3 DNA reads TGCAAATGCCCACAGGTTTGCAATCAGCCCCAGCATTTT.

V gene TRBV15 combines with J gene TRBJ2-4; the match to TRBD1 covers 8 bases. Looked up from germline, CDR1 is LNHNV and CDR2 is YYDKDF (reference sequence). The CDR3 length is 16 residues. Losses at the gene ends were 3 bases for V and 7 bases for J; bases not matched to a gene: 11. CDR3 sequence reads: CATSSGWGQAFNIQYF. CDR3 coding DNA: TGTGCCACCAGCAGCGGTTGGGGACAGGCCTTTAACATTCAGTACTTC.

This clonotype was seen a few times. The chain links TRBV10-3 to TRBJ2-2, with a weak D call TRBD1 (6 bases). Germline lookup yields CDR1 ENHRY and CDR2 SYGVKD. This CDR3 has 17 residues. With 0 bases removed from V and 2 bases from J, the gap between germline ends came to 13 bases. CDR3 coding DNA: TGTGCCATCAGTGAGTCGCCAGCCGGGACAAACACCGGGGAGCTGTTTTTT. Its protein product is CAISESPAGTNTGELFF.

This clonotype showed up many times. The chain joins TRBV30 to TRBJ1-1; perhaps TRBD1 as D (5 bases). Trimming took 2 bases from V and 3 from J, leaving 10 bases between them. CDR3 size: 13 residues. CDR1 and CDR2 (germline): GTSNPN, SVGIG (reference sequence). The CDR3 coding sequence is TGTGCCTGGAGTAAGGGAGGGGACACTGAAGCTTTCTTT. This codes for CAWSKGGDTEAFF.

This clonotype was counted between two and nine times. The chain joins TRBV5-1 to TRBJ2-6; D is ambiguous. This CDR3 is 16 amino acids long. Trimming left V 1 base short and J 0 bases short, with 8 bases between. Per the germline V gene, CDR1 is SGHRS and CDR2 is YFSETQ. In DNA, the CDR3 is TGCGCCAGCAGCTTGTTGAGCCGCTCTGGGGCCAACGTCCTGACTTTC. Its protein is CASSLLSRSGANVLTF.

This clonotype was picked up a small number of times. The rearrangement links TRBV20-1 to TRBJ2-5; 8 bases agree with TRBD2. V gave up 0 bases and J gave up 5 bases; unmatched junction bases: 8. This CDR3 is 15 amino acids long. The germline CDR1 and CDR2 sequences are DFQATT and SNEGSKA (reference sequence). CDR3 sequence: CSARDARGGVETQYF. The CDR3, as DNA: TGCAGTGCTAGAGACGCCCGGGGGGGGGTCGAGACCCAGTACTTC.

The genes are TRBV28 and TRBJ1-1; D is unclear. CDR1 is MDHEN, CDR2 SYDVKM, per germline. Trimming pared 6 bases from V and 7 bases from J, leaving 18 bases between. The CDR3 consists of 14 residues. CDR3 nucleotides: TGTGCCAGCAGCTCCTGGGCACGGCAGATTGAAGCTTTCTTT. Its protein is CASSSWARQIEAFF.